This T cell receptor (beta chain) was sequenced during a study of T cells in Graves' hyperthyroidism and ophthalmopathy. Isolation of PBMCs was performed on 8.5 to 10 ml fresh peripheral blood. The table lists this clonotype with many counts. Amplification targeted TCR beta CDR3 regions from RNA transcripts. The primer set for the first-round RT-PCR of the TCR CDR3 was HTBI. MiXCR, applied by TCRdb to the multiplex PCR reads, yields one record per CDR3 protein. The sample includes some 440,000 distinct CDR3 sequences, approximately 14% seen only once; the top ten take 13% to 15%. V shed 5 bases and J shed 6 bases, with 16 bases lying between them. The CDR3 is 14 residues long.

V and J are TRBV12-3 or TRBV12-4 and TRBJ1-1, with D perhaps matching TRBD1 (5 bases). This TCR came from a woman aged 18 to 35 with Graves' hyperthyroidism. What was sequenced was blood. For the CDR3, the DNA is TGTGCCAGCAGTATGGAGGGGATGAAGGCTGAAGCTTTCTTT. This gives the protein CASSMEGMKAEAFF.